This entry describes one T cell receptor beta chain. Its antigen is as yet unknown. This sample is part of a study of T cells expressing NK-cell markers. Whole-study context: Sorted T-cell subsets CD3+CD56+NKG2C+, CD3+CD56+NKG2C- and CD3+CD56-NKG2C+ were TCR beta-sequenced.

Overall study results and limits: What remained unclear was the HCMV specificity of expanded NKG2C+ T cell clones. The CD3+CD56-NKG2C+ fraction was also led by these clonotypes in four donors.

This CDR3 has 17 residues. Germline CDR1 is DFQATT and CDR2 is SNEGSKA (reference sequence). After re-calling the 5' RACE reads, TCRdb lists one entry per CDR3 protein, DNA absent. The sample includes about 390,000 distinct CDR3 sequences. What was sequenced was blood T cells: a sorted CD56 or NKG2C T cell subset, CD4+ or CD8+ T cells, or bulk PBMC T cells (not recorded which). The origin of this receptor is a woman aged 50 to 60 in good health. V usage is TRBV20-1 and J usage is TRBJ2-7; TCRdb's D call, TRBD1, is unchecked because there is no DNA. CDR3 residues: CSARGGGDRDRWYEQYF.